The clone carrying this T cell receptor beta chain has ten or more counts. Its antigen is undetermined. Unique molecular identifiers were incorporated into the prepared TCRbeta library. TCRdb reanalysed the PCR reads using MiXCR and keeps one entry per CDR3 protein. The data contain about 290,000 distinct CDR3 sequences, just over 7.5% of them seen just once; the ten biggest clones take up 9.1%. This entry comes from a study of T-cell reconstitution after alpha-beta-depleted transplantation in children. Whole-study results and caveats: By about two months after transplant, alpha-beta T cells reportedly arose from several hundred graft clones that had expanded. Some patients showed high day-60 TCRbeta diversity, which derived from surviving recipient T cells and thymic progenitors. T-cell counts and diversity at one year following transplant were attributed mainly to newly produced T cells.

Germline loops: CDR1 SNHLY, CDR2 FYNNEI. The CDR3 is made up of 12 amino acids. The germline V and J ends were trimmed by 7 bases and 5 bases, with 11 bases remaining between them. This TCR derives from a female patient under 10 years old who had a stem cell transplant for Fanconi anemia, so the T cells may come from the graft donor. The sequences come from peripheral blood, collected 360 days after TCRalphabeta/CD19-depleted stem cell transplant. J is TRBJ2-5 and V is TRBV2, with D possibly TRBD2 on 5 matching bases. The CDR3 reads CASKASLETQYF. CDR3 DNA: TGTGCCAGCAAGGCTAGCTTGGAGACCCAGTACTTC.